This T cell receptor beta chain originates from a study of lymphopenia after photon versus proton radiotherapy. In regard to this clone: Its antigen is unidentified.

TCRdb keeps only in-frame clones here, not all; method: immunoSEQ multiplex PCR. Here the sample spans tens of thousands of clones, approximately 90% being singletons. Study findings and constraints: Larger post-nadir TCR diversity loss correlated inversely with survival in deceased patients. Only patients who died were analyzed for survival; proton advantage is unproven.

The CDR3 sequence is 11 residues long. From germline, CDR1 is MNHNS and CDR2 SASEGT. Trimming cost V 5 bases and J 0 bases, with 2 bases left between them. The chain carries TRBV6-1 and TRBJ2-7; no clear D gene. The sequence came from a woman in her seventies with pancreatic cancer. The sequencing used peripheral blood, collected from a patient treated with photon-based radiotherapy. The chain's CDR3 is CASSPSYEQYF. CDR3 nucleotides: TGTGCCAGCAGTCCCTCCTACGAGCAGTACTTC.